Listed below are T cell receptor beta chains from one sample, sequenced in a study of OX40 agonist ivuxolimab in advanced cancers. Data came from immunoSEQ multiplex PCR; TCRdb stores just in-frame clones and leaves some out. The data contain tens of thousands of clones, approximately 90% of them singletons. Material: CD4+ or CD8+ T cells sorted from blood, obtained in a trial of the OX40 agonist ivuxolimab. The receptor source for this set is an adult with an advanced solid tumor such as melanoma, head and neck, liver or kidney cancer. Both conserved end residues are part of each CDR3. The order of the fields is J gene, CDR3 length, V gene, CDR3 protein.

TRBJ1-2 | 15 | TRBV15 | CATSIGGEVGYGYTF
TRBJ1-5 | 17 | TRBV27 | CASSLSPRTGENQPQHF
TRBJ2-5 | 14 | TRBV7-3 | CASSLDSSQETQYF
TRBJ2-1 | 16 | TRBV6-6 | CASSYSGHRSYNEQFF
TRBJ1-2 | 12 | TRBV28 | CASSFIGYGYTF
TRBJ2-7 | 18 | TRBV5-4 | CASSLGSITGSRSGEQYF
TRBJ2-1 | 13 | TRBV11-3 | CASSLVRWGEQFF
TRBJ2-7 | 12 | TRBV30 | CAWSVRGGKQYF
TRBJ1-1 | 14 | TRBV30 | CALQGAVRTKRAFF
TRBJ2-7 | 16 | TRBV11-2 | CASSLAFAAGMYEQYF